A selection of T cell receptor beta chains follows, all from one sample in a study of T-cell reconstitution after alpha-beta-depleted transplantation in children. Using its own MiXCR run on the PCR reads, TCRdb lists one record per CDR3 protein. The table lists a few hundred thousand distinct CDR3 sequences, about a sixth of them singletons. Here the sequenced sample was PBMCs, mostly from graft donor cells, taken 360 days after TCRalphabeta/CD19-depleted stem cell transplant. These receptors were collected from a boy in the first two years of life who had a stem cell transplant for Wiskott-Aldrich syndrome, so the T cells may come from the graft donor. Each CDR3 is given with its conserved first and last residue. A D gene is named only where the DNA matches it firmly. A clone size is listed for some rows: how often the clone was seen (once, few, many), or a class if it is expanded.

v_gene	j_gene	d_gene	abundance	CDR3aa	CDR3nt
TRBV6-2/TRBV6-3	TRBJ2-7	TRBD2	few	CASMDLGTSGTYEQYF	TGTGCCAGCATGGATCTAGGGACTAGCGGAACCTACGAGCAGTACTTC
TRBV28	TRBJ2-4	-	many	CASSLPGKGLRNIQYF	TGTGCCAGCAGTTTGCCCGGGAAGGGTTTGAGGAACATTCAGTACTTC
TRBV28	TRBJ2-1	-	few	CASSRPGTDNEQFF	TGTGCCAGCAGTCGTCCCGGGACCGACAATGAGCAGTTCTTC
TRBV5-5	TRBJ1-2	-	-	CATDGREGDGYTF	TGTGCCACCGACGGAAGGGAGGGCGATGGCTACACCTTC
TRBV5-1	TRBJ2-2	TRBD2	few	CASSLEGLAHLRITGELFF	TGCGCCAGCAGCTTGGAGGGACTAGCTCACCTGAGGATCACCGGGGAGCTGTTTTTT
TRBV20-1	TRBJ2-3	TRBD2	few	CSASTLAEISTDTQYF	TGCAGTGCTAGTACTCTAGCGGAGATTAGCACAGATACGCAGTATTTT
TRBV29-1	TRBJ2-5	TRBD1	-	CSVVKGAAETQYF	TGCAGCGTTGTTAAGGGGGCCGCAGAGACCCAGTACTTC
TRBV20-1	TRBJ2-2	TRBD2	few	CSAAGEVEGELFF	TGCAGTGCGGCGGGAGAGGTGGAAGGGGAGCTGTTTTTT
TRBV27	TRBJ2-7	TRBD2	-	CASSSRGAGGPYEQYF	TGTGCCAGCAGTTCAAGGGGGGCGGGAGGGCCTTACGAGCAGTACTTC
TRBV12-3/TRBV12-4	TRBJ2-7	TRBD2	few	CASSFFAGGAHEQYF	TGTGCCAGCAGTTTTTTTGCGGGAGGTGCCCACGAGCAGTACTTC
TRBV7-9	TRBJ2-3	TRBD2	few	CASSPPSGRATDTQYF	TGTGCCAGCAGCCCCCCTAGCGGGAGGGCCACAGATACGCAGTATTTT
TRBV20-1	TRBJ2-1	-	-	CSEMRGTSYNEQFF	TGCAGTGAAATGAGGGGAACCTCCTACAATGAGCAGTTCTTC
TRBV5-1	TRBJ2-3	-	few	CASSLLPGKVPDTQYF	TGCGCCAGCAGCTTGCTCCCAGGGAAAGTCCCAGATACGCAGTATTTT
TRBV29-1	TRBJ1-1	-	-	CSAGPSTEAFF	TGCAGCGCCGGACCGAGCACTGAAGCTTTCTTT
TRBV28	TRBJ2-2	TRBD1	many	CASSQDRGNTGELFF	TGTGCCAGCAGCCAGGACAGGGGAAACACCGGGGAGCTGTTTTTT
TRBV12-3/TRBV12-4	TRBJ2-7	-	few	CASSSAPYEQYF	TGTGCCAGCAGTTCAGCCCCCTACGAGCAGTACTTC
TRBV7-4	TRBJ2-7	TRBD1	-	CASSPDRGQGFYEQYF	TGTGCCAGCAGCCCTGACCGAGGACAGGGATTCTACGAGCAGTACTTC
TRBV29-1	TRBJ2-1	-	few	CSVDRLGNEQFF	TGCAGCGTTGACAGGCTGGGGAATGAGCAGTTCTTC
TRBV20-1	TRBJ2-3	TRBD2	many	CSARPSTRGRIRADTQYF	TGCAGTGCTAGACCGTCTACTCGCGGGAGGATCAGGGCGGATACGCAGTATTTT
TRBV2	TRBJ2-3	TRBD2	-	CASSDGLAVFTDTQYF	TGTGCCAGCAGTGATGGGCTAGCGGTCTTCACAGATACGCAGTATTTT
TRBV5-6	TRBJ2-1	TRBD2	-	CASSLFGGGWNEQFF	TGTGCCAGCAGCTTGTTTGGGGGGGGGTGGAATGAGCAGTTCTTC
TRBV19	TRBJ1-5	-	-	CASSIGVNSNQPQHF	TGTGCCAGTAGTATAGGGGTGAATAGCAATCAGCCCCAGCATTTT
TRBV29-1	TRBJ1-1	-	-	CSVEARRGNTEAFF	TGCAGCGTTGAAGCGCGCAGGGGGAACACTGAAGCTTTCTTT
TRBV5-1	TRBJ2-1	TRBD2	-	CASSLAASGGGNEQFF	TGCGCCAGCAGCTTGGCCGCTAGCGGGGGGGGAAATGAGCAGTTCTTC
TRBV24-1	TRBJ1-6	-	-	CATSGENSPLHF	TGTGCCACCAGTGGCGAGAATTCACCCCTCCACTTT
TRBV5-1	TRBJ2-3	TRBD2	few	CASSLAPLLAGGTDTQYF	TGCGCCAGCAGCTTGGCCCCTCTACTAGCGGGGGGCACAGATACGCAGTATTTT